Listed below are T cell receptor beta chains from one sample, sequenced in a study of tumor-infiltrating lymphocytes in oesophageal squamous cell carcinoma. TCRdb recomputed calls from the PCR reads with MiXCR, one row per CDR3 protein. This sample has 8,500 to 14,000 distinct CDR3 sequences, with around 50% found just once. The specimen sequenced was esophageal tumor tissue. The source is a male donor with esophageal squamous cell carcinoma. CDR3s include the opening cysteine and the closing phenylalanine or tryptophan. The D gene is left open where the match is weak. Clone size is stated in some rows and not others, as once, few, many or a class when expanded.

abundance	v_gene	d_gene	len	j_gene	CDR3nt	CDR3aa
NA	TRBV7-3	TRBD2	16	TRBJ2-2	TGTGCCAGCAGCTCAACCGGGGGACTAGCGATCGGGGAGCTGTTTTTT	CASSSTGGLAIGELFF
many	TRBV2	NA	16	TRBJ2-1	TGTGCCAGCCGCTACGCGGGGACACTGTCCTACAATGAGCAGTTCTTC	CASRYAGTLSYNEQFF
NA	TRBV12-3/TRBV12-4	TRBD2	15	TRBJ2-5	TGTGCCAGCAGTCCCACTAGCGCCGGCGGGGAGACCCAGTACTTC	CASSPTSAGGETQYF
NA	TRBV6-1	TRBD2	18	TRBJ2-5	TGTGCCAGCAGCGAACTAGCGGGAGGGCCGAGGGCCCAAGAGACCCAGTACTTC	CASSELAGGPRAQETQYF
NA	TRBV28	NA	15	TRBJ2-1	TGTGCCAGCAGTTCCCTGCTCGGCCCACAAAATGAGCAGTTCTTC	CASSSLLGPQNEQFF
few	TRBV7-6	NA	16	TRBJ2-5	TGTGCTAGCAGCTTAGCAGGGGGGACGGGTCTAGAGACCCAGTACTTC	CASSLAGGTGLETQYF
once	TRBV7-2	NA	14	TRBJ2-3	TGTGCCAGCAGTCAACGGGTCCTATGGGATACGCAGTATTTT	CASSQRVLWDTQYF
once	TRBV19	TRBD2	17	TRBJ2-5	TGTGCCAGTAGTATAGGACTAGCGGGAGGGCCGGGGGAGACCCAGTACTTC	CASSIGLAGGPGETQYF
many	TRBV10-3	NA	14	TRBJ2-2	TGTGCCATCAGTGGTGAGGGGGAAGCCGGGGAGCTGTTTTTT	CAISGEGEAGELFF
NA	TRBV3-1	TRBD1	16	TRBJ2-5	TGTGCCAGCAGCGGCCGATGGACAGGGGGCATAGAGACCCAGTACTTC	CASSGRWTGGIETQYF
many	TRBV11-2	TRBD1	14	TRBJ2-7	TGTGCCAGCAGCTCCGGACAGGGGCACTACGAGCAGTACTTC	CASSSGQGHYEQYF
NA	TRBV12-3/TRBV12-4	NA	9	TRBJ2-7	TGTGCCATCAACTACGAGCAGTACTTC	CAINYEQYF
NA	TRBV7-3	NA	13	TRBJ2-7	TGTGCCAGCAGCTTCCTTCCGCTCGGCGAGCAGTACTTC	CASSFLPLGEQYF
NA	TRBV10-3	NA	12	TRBJ1-1	TGTGCCATCAGTGAGCAGAACACTGAAGCTTTCTTT	CAISEQNTEAFF
NA	TRBV6-5	NA	12	TRBJ2-1	TGTGCCAGCACAGTTGAACGAGGTGAGCAGTTCTTC	CASTVERGEQFF
NA	TRBV7-6	NA	12	TRBJ2-1	TGTGCCAGCAGCTTAGCGTGGGGTGAGCAGTTCTTC	CASSLAWGEQFF
few	TRBV7-6	NA	14	TRBJ2-3	TGTGCCAGCAGCCAATCTAGGGCCGAGATAGCGCAGTATTTT	CASSQSRAEIAQYF
NA	TRBV7-6	NA	13	TRBJ2-5	TGTGCTAGCAGCTTTGTAGAGCAAGAGACCCAGTACTTC	CASSFVEQETQYF
NA	TRBV11-1	TRBD1	14	TRBJ2-7	TGTGCCAGCAGCCTAATTGGACAGGGGGGAGTCAGGTTCTTC	CASSLIGQGGVRFF
NA	TRBV7-2	TRBD2	16	TRBJ2-1	TGTGCCAGCAGCTCGCAAACAGCGGGAGGGCCGGGGGAGCAGTTCTTC	CASSSQTAGGPGEQFF
NA	TRBV7-3	NA	14	TRBJ1-6	TGTGCCAGCAGCCCCCAAGCGGGAGGGCCCGAGCAGTACTTT	CASSPQAGGPEQYF
many	TRBV10-3	NA	13	TRBJ1-2	TGTGCCATCCGGAGCGGTGATGCTATAGGCTACACCTTC	CAIRSGDAIGYTF
medium-sized	TRBV7-3	NA	14	TRBJ2-2	TGTGCCAGCAGCTTAACGGTAAACACCGGGGAGCTGTTTTTT	CASSLTVNTGELFF
NA	TRBV7-9	TRBD1	17	TRBJ2-7	TGTGCCAGCAGCTCCAGGACCGGGACAGGGACTCGCAATGAGCAGTACTTC	CASSSRTGTGTRNEQYF
NA	TRBV7-9	TRBD1	14	TRBJ2-7	TGTGCCAGCACCAGGGGGGGACAGGGTCACGAGCAGTACTTC	CASTRGGQGHEQYF
NA	TRBV5-6	TRBD2	20	TRBJ2-7	TGTGCCAGCAGTCGCCGGGACAGGGGGCCCCCGGGACTAGCGGGAGTCGAGCAGTACTTC	CASSRRDRGPPGLAGVEQYF
NA	TRBV11-3	TRBD2	16	TRBJ2-1	TGTGCCAGCAGCTTAGATGGGACTAGTGGCTACAATGAGCAGTTCTTC	CASSLDGTSGYNEQFF
large	TRBV7-2	TRBD2	15	TRBJ2-7	TGTGCCAGCAGCTCAACAAGCGGGAGATACGACGAGCAGTACTTC	CASSSTSGRYDEQYF
NA	TRBV7-2	TRBD2	15	TRBJ2-7	TGTGCCAGCAGCTTAGCTGGGACTAGCGGGTACGAGCAGTACTTC	CASSLAGTSGYEQYF
NA	TRBV7-3	TRBD1	15	TRBJ2-3	TGTGCCAGCAGCCCCTGGGACAGGGGAGCGGATACGCAGTATTTT	CASSPWDRGADTQYF
medium-sized	TRBV12-3/TRBV12-4	TRBD2	15	TRBJ2-1	TGTGCCAGCAGCCGGACTAGCGGGAGGTACAATGAGCAGTTCTTC	CASSRTSGRYNEQFF
NA	TRBV7-3	TRBD2	19	TRBJ2-7	TGTGCCAGCAGCCGACATGCGGTAGCGGGGGCCGGTCTTCACTACGAGCAGTACTTC	CASSRHAVAGAGLHYEQYF
many	TRBV5-1	TRBD2	18	TRBJ2-5	TGCGCCAGCAGCCCCCTGACTAGCGGGAGGGCCGGTACGGAGACCCAGTACTTC	CASSPLTSGRAGTETQYF
NA	TRBV19	NA	12	TRBJ2-7	TGTGCCAGTAGTATCATGACCGGGGAGCAGTACTTC	CASSIMTGEQYF
many	TRBV20-1	TRBD1	14	TRBJ2-7	TGCAGTGCTCCAAAGACAGGGACCTCCTACGAGCAGTACTTC	CSAPKTGTSYEQYF
NA	TRBV7-3	TRBD2	16	TRBJ2-1	TGTGCCAGCAGCTTATTACCGGGACTAGGGAGGGATGAGCAGTTCTTC	CASSLLPGLGRDEQFF
few	TRBV10-1	NA	14	TRBJ2-1	TGCGCCAGCAGTGAGGCCCAGGGTGAACATGAGCAGTTCTTC	CASSEAQGEHEQFF
NA	TRBV7-6	NA	12	TRBJ2-1	TGTGCCAGCAGCTTAGTCCTGGGTGAGCAGTTCTTC	CASSLVLGEQFF
NA	TRBV5-4	NA	13	TRBJ1-1	TGTGCCAGCAGCTTGTTTCGACTCAATGAAGCTTTCTTT	CASSLFRLNEAFF
NA	TRBV7-2	NA	13	TRBJ2-3	TGTGCCAGCAGCTTCAACAGCTACTACGAGCAGTATTTT	CASSFNSYYEQYF
few	TRBV7-8	TRBD2	16	TRBJ2-5	TGTGCCAGCAGCTCGCCGGGACTAGCGGGGAGGGAGACCCAGTACTTC	CASSSPGLAGRETQYF
NA	TRBV10-3	NA	15	TRBJ2-7	TGTGCCATCAGTGACCCCGGACGGTCCTCCTACGAGCAGTACTTC	CAISDPGRSSYEQYF
NA	TRBV7-2	TRBD2	16	TRBJ2-3	TGTGCCAGCAGCCGCCTAGCGGGAGGGTCCACAGATACGCAGTATTTT	CASSRLAGGSTDTQYF
NA	TRBV28	TRBD2	17	TRBJ2-5	TGTGCCAGCAGTCTGGGGACTAGCGGGGCCCGGCAAGAGACCCAGTACTTC	CASSLGTSGARQETQYF
few	TRBV7-6	NA	17	TRBJ2-7	TGTGCCAGCAGCTTTGGGGCCGAATTCTGGAAGCCCTACGAGCAGTACTTC	CASSFGAEFWKPYEQYF
few	TRBV7-8	TRBD2	17	TRBJ2-1	TGTGCCAGCAGCTTAAGGCTAGCGGGAGGTGATTACAATGAGCAGTTCTTC	CASSLRLAGGDYNEQFF
NA	TRBV7-6	NA	13	TRBJ2-7	TGTGCCAGCAGCTTAAGGACGGACTACGAGCAGTACTTC	CASSLRTDYEQYF
NA	TRBV7-2	NA	14	TRBJ2-1	TGTGCCAGCAGCTTAATGGGACAATACAATGAGCAGTTCTTC	CASSLMGQYNEQFF
NA	TRBV6-1	NA	15	TRBJ2-5	TGTGCCAGCAGTGAAGGCTTAGGAGCGGTAGAGACCCAGTACTTC	CASSEGLGAVETQYF
many	TRBV7-6	NA	16	TRBJ2-2	TGTGCCAGCAGCTTTGGAGCGGGCACGAACACCGGGGAGCTGTTTTTT	CASSFGAGTNTGELFF
NA	TRBV4-1	TRBD2	18	TRBJ2-5	TGCGCCAGCAGCCAAGATTTAACTAGCGGGTCATTTGCAGAGACCCAGTACTTC	CASSQDLTSGSFAETQYF
NA	TRBV7-4	NA	13	TRBJ2-3	TGTGTATTGGGGACCCCGAGCACAGATACGCAGTATTTT	CVLGTPSTDTQYF